This passage covers 25 T cell receptor beta chains from one sample sequenced in a study of blood T cell repertoires in COVID-19. The protocol was immunoSEQ multiplex PCR, while the TCRdb copy is restricted to in-frame clones and leaves out a portion. Of about 160,000 clones listed, roughly 85% are singletons. The sequencing sample was made of peripheral blood. These receptors all stem from a human donor with acute or convalescent COVID-19. The donor label of this sample is uncertain.

V is TRBV28 and J is TRBJ1-2; 7 positions agree with TRBD1. The CDR3 covers 13 residues. V shed 7 bases, J shed 5 bases, and the junction held 7 bases outside the gene matches. CDR1 MDHEN and CDR2 SYDVKM come from the germline V gene. CDR3 bases: TGTGCCAGCACCCTCGCAGGGGGGTATGGCTACACCTTC. Translating it yields CASTLAGGYGYTF.

The chain is built from TRBV6-5 and TRBJ2-7; tentatively, D is TRBD2 (5 bases). CDR3 length: 15 residues. V lost 1 base and J 3 bases, leaving 13 bases between the germline ends. Germline V gene data show CDR1 as MNHEY and CDR2 as SVGAGI. CDR3 nucleotide sequence: TGTGCCAGCAGTTACTGGCGGCAGAGCGGCTACGAGCAGTACTTC. It translates to CASSYWRQSGYEQYF.

The gene calls are TRBV18 and TRBJ1-4; a possible D gene is TRBD1 (6 bases). V lost 2 bases, J lost 7 bases, and 8 bases lay in between. CDR1 and CDR2 from the germline V gene are KGHSH and LQKENI. The CDR3 length is 13 residues. CDR3 region: CASSPGGSEKLFF. The CDR3, as DNA: TGTGCCAGCTCACCAGGGGGCAGTGAAAAACTGTTTTTT.

V and J are TRBV18 and TRBJ2-1, with 11 bases fitting TRBD1. CDR3 size: 16 residues. Germline values: CDR1 KGHSH, CDR2 LQKENI. Trimming took 3 bases from V and 2 from J; bases not matched to a gene: 3. CDR3 coding DNA: TGTGCCAGCTCACCTCCGGGACAGGGGGCCTACAATGAGCAGTTCTTC. Its protein product is CASSPPGQGAYNEQFF.

The chain employs TRBV12-3 or TRBV12-4 and TRBJ1-1; D is undetermined. V lost 3 bases and J 4 bases, leaving 9 bases between the germline ends. This CDR3 is built from 13 residues. This chain's CDR3 is CASSFVRGTEAFF. The CDR3 nucleotides read TGTGCCAGCAGTTTTGTCCGGGGCACTGAAGCTTTCTTT.

The chain recombines TRBV6-5 with TRBJ1-5; D is possibly TRBD1 (5 bases). The CDR3 runs 13 residues. Germline V CDR1 and CDR2: MNHEY, SVGAGI. With 8 bases removed from V and 7 bases from J, the gap between germline ends came to 15 bases. The CDR3 DNA follows: TGTGCCAGCGCTGTGGGGCAGGGACAGCCCCAGCATTTT. Protein: CASAVGQGQPQHF.

The chain combines TRBV7-2 with TRBJ2-3, with 7 nucleotides matching TRBD2. Unmatched junction bases numbered 8, after V lost 6 bases and J lost 2 bases. Per the germline V gene, CDR1 is SGHTA and CDR2 is FQGNSA. The CDR3 runs to 15 residues. The CDR3 nucleotides are TGTGCCAGCAGAACCCCTGGGAGGGTCACAGATACGCAGTATTTT. Its protein product is CASRTPGRVTDTQYF.

V gene TRBV5-1 combines with J gene TRBJ1-3, with 8 bases that match TRBD1. The trim removed 2 bases at V and 4 bases at J, leaving 5 bases unmatched. The CDR3 spans 15 residues. Looked up from germline, CDR1 is SGHRS and CDR2 is YFSETQ. CDR3 sequence (DNA): TGCGCCAGCAGCTTCTCAGGGGGCTTGGGAAACACCATATATTTT. This translates into CASSFSGGLGNTIYF.

This clone was seen a handful of times. The chain uses TRBV7-2 and TRBJ1-2, with 8 bases aligning to TRBD1. From germline, CDR1 is SGHTA and CDR2 FQGNSA. CDR3 length: 13 residues. With 3 bases clipped from V and 8 bases from J, the junction kept 5 bases outside the gene matches. This CDR3 is CASSFSGTGGYTF. CDR3 sequence (DNA): TGTGCCAGCAGCTTTTCCGGGACAGGAGGCTACACCTTC.

This chain connects TRBV3-1 (or the pseudogene TRBV3-2) to TRBJ2-5; no clear D. This CDR3 has 15 amino acids. Trimming cost V 0 bases and J 2 bases, with 10 bases left between them. Per the germline V gene, CDR1 is LGHDT and CDR2 is YNNKEL (reference sequence). The CDR3 DNA follows: TGTGCCAGCAGCCAAGATGTCGCGGTTCAAGAGACCCAGTACTTC. Translation: CASSQDVAVQETQYF.

V usage is TRBV7-9 and J usage is TRBJ2-5; D not certain. Germline V CDR1 and CDR2: SEHNR, FQNEAQ (reference sequence). V gave up 1 base and J gave up 0 bases, with 6 bases separating them. The CDR3 length is 14 residues. The CDR3 here is CASSLVLYQETQYF. The DNA for the CDR3 is TGTGCCAGCAGCTTAGTTCTGTACCAAGAGACCCAGTACTTC.

CDR3 DNA sequence: TGTGCCAGCAGCTCTTGGACTAGCGGGGGGCACGGCGAGCAGTACTTC. Encoded protein: CASSSWTSGGHGEQYF. The chain is built from TRBV7-2 and TRBJ2-7; 14 bases line up with TRBD2. The CDR3 is 16 amino acids. Trimming took 4 bases from V and 6 from J; bases not matched to a gene: 8. CDR1 and CDR2 (germline): SGHTA, FQGNSA.

J is TRBJ2-7 and V is TRBV5-5; weak D call: TRBD1 (5 bases). The CDR3 is 15 residues long. V shed 1 base and J shed 0 bases, with 11 bases lying between them. Germline CDR1 SGHKS, CDR2 YYEKEE (reference sequence). The CDR3 DNA reads TGTGCCAGCAGCTTGACAGGCGACCTCTCCTACGAGCAGTACTTC. Protein: CASSLTGDLSYEQYF.

CDR3 DNA sequence: TGTGCCAGCAGCTTAGGGGGTACACAGGGGAGCTCCTATAATTCACCCCTCCACTTT. Translated, it gives CASSLGGTQGSSYNSPLHF. V and J are TRBV7-2 and TRBJ1-6, with 7 bases matching TRBD1. This CDR3 is 19 amino acids long. CDR1 and CDR2 (germline): SGHTA, FQGNSA. V was clipped by 1 base and J by 0 bases; unmatched bases: 9.

J is TRBJ1-5 and V is TRBV27, with TRBD1 matching 7 bases. Trimming at V came to 6 bases and at J to 0 bases, leaving 8 bases not matched to a gene. Germline CDR1 MNHEY, CDR2 SMNVEV (reference sequence). This CDR3 comprises 16 residues. The CDR3 region has the DNA TGTGCCAGCAGCCATGTGACAGGGACTAGCAATCAGCCCCAGCATTTT. Its translation: CASSHVTGTSNQPQHF.

J is TRBJ1-2 and V is TRBV5-4, with TRBD1 matching over 10 bases. This CDR3 spans 15 amino acids. The germline gives CDR1 SGHNT, CDR2 YYREEE (reference sequence). The V segment lost 4 bases and the J segment 7 bases; nucleotides outside the gene matches: 10. The CDR3 DNA is TGTGCCAGCAGCGTCGACAGGGGGCTGGGGGGTGGCTACACCTTC. Its protein product is CASSVDRGLGGGYTF.

This chain connects TRBV6-5 to TRBJ1-1; D gene uncertain. The CDR3 has 16 amino acids. V shed 2 bases and J shed 0 bases, with 13 bases lying between them. Germline V gene sequence: CDR1 MNHEY, CDR2 SVGAGI. Here the CDR3 reads CASSYGTSILNTEAFF. The DNA of the CDR3 is TGTGCCAGCAGTTACGGTACATCCATTTTGAACACTGAAGCTTTCTTT.

The rearrangement joins TRBV13 to TRBJ1-1; D not certain. The CDR3 is 14 amino acids. V shed 5 bases and J shed 5 bases, with 15 bases lying between them. Per the germline V gene, CDR1 is PRHDT and CDR2 is FYEKMQ (reference sequence). CDR3 DNA sequence: TGTGCCAGCAGCCTCTGGAGGGCGCGAACTGAAGCTTTCTTT. Its translation is CASSLWRARTEAFF.

The rearrangement uses TRBV19 and TRBJ1-2, with 8 bases fitting TRBD1. The CDR3 is 16 residues long. Germline V gene data show CDR1 as LNHDA and CDR2 as SQIVND (reference sequence). Unmatched junction bases numbered 12, after V lost 3 bases and J lost 6 bases. CDR3 in DNA: TGTGCCAGTAGTATGGTCTCAGGGGGCGGAGGCAATGGCTACACCTTC. Encoded protein: CASSMVSGGGGNGYTF.

This clone came up a few times. The chain couples TRBV10-1 to TRBJ2-7, with TRBD2 matching 7 bases. CDR3 length equals 13 residues. Germline values: CDR1 WNHNN, CDR2 SYGVQD (reference sequence). J gave up 2 bases and V 5 bases, and 3 bases lay outside the gene matches. CDR3 amino acids: CASSLGLAYEQYF. CDR3 in DNA: TGCGCCAGCAGTCTCGGACTAGCCTACGAGCAGTACTTC.

This chain joins TRBV6-5 and TRBJ1-1; D gene uncertain. CDR1 is MNHEY and CDR2 is SVGAGI in the germline V gene. Trimming left V 6 bases short and J 11 bases short, with 13 bases between. The CDR3 totals 11 residues. In DNA, the CDR3 is TGTGCCAGCAGCTCCCGGACTTTGGCTTTCTTT. Translating gives CASSSRTLAFF.

The rearrangement links TRBV5-4 to TRBJ2-7; 9 bases line up with TRBD2. V lost 4 bases, J lost 1 base, and 6 bases stayed unmatched. The CDR3 is made up of 15 amino acids. CDR1 and CDR2 from the germline V gene are SGHNT and YYREEE (reference sequence). The CDR3 reads CASSRQLAGSYEQYF. Written as DNA, the CDR3 is TGTGCCAGCAGCCGGCAACTAGCGGGTTCCTACGAGCAGTACTTC.

This chain connects TRBV7-8 to TRBJ2-5; 10 bases line up with TRBD2. The CDR3 totals 15 residues. J lost 4 bases, V lost 5 bases, and 7 bases had no gene match. Germline CDR1 and CDR2: SGHVS and FQNEAQ. The CDR3 DNA follows: TGTGCCAGCAGCCGAGGTAGCGGGGGGATAGAGACCCAGTACTTC. This encodes CASSRGSGGIETQYF.

A remark on this clone: One end of the junction fails to match germline, which may point to a read error. This sequence joins TRBV6-2 or TRBV6-3 and TRBJ2-7; 8 bases fit TRBD1. The CDR3 is 15 residues long. Germline-derived CDR1 and CDR2 are MNHEY and SVGEGT. This CDR3 is CASSYAAGGSHEQYF. The CDR3 region has the DNA TGTGCCAGCAGTTACGCGGCAGGGGGCTCCCACGAGCAGTACTTC.

The rearrangement joins TRBV11-3 to TRBJ2-1; D is undetermined. Germline V gene sequence: CDR1 SGHNT, CDR2 YENEEA. This CDR3 has 11 amino acids. V lost 5 bases to trimming and J lost 7 bases, with 6 bases between them. CDR3 loop: CASSTLNEQFF. Written as DNA, the CDR3 is TGTGCCAGCAGCACCCTAAATGAGCAGTTCTTC.